The 31 T cell receptor beta chains below come from one sample, sequenced in a study of siplizumab effects on memory and regulatory T cells. Profiling relied on immunoSEQ multiplex PCR, and the TCRdb table lists in-frame clones only, not all of them. The sample has 50,000 to 70,000 clones, around 96% seen once. The sequencing input was naive CD8+ T cells sorted from blood. These receptors were taken from a human donor in good health.

The J gene is TRBJ2-2, the V gene TRBV19, with D perhaps assigned TRBD1 or TRBD2 (6 bases each). The V end lost 10 bases, the J end lost 5 bases, and 17 bases lay between the germline ends. This CDR3 has 14 residues. Germline CDR1 reads LNHDA; CDR2 reads SQIVND (reference sequence). In DNA form, the CDR3 reads TGTGCCACCTCAAGGGGGACTTGGACCGGGGAGCTGTTTTTT. This gives the protein CATSRGTWTGELFF.

The V and J genes are TRBV9 and TRBJ1-2, with 8 bases that match TRBD1. With 0 bases clipped from V and 4 bases from J, the junction kept 5 bases outside the gene matches. Per the germline V gene, CDR1 is SGDLS and CDR2 is YYNGEE. This CDR3 region has 15 residues. As DNA, the CDR3 is TGTGCCAGCAGCGTAGTGGCAGGGGGCCCCTATGGCTACACCTTC. The encoded protein is CASSVVAGGPYGYTF.

The chain has TRBV5-4 and TRBJ2-7; 10 positions agree with TRBD2. Germline lookup yields CDR1 SGHNT and CDR2 YYREEE (reference sequence). The CDR3 is made up of 16 amino acids. The ends lost 0 bases at V and 1 base at J; junction bases unmatched: 4. This CDR3 is CASSLGSGGASYEQYF. CDR3 coding DNA: TGTGCCAGCAGCTTGGGGAGCGGGGGGGCATCCTACGAGCAGTACTTC.

The chain joins TRBV6-5 to TRBJ1-2, with D possibly being TRBD1 (5 bases). CDR3 size: 14 residues. Germline values: CDR1 MNHEY, CDR2 SVGAGI. Trimming left V 5 bases short and J 4 bases short, with 14 bases between. CDR3 nucleotides: TGTGCCAGCAGTCAACCTGGACAACCCTATGGCTACACCTTC. As protein: CASSQPGQPYGYTF.

This clone was seen a single time. The chain links TRBV4-1 to TRBJ2-5; D possibly corresponds to TRBD2 (5 bases). Trimming left V 7 bases short and J 1 base short, with 16 bases between. CDR1 is MGHRA, CDR2 YSYEKL, per germline. The CDR3 contains 15 residues. The CDR3 DNA reads as TGCGCCAGCACCCGTGGACCAGGAGGCCAAGAGACCCAGTACTTC. Translated: CASTRGPGGQETQYF.

This chain joins TRBV5-1 and TRBJ1-2; possible D gene TRBD1, 5 bases. Between the trimmed V and J ends, which lost 1 base and 2 bases, there was a span of 9 bases. Germline lookup yields CDR1 SGHRS and CDR2 YFSETQ. The CDR3 sequence is 14 residues long. For the CDR3, the DNA is TGCGCCAGCAGCTTGTACGCAGGGAACTATGGCTACACCTTC. Amino acid sequence: CASSLYAGNYGYTF.

V and J are TRBV11-1 and TRBJ1-1; D unresolved. Looked up from germline, CDR1 is SGHAT and CDR2 is FQDESV (reference sequence). V dropped 5 bases and J dropped 4 bases, with 11 bases sitting between them. The CDR3 has 13 residues. Written as DNA, the CDR3 is TGTGCCAGCAGCCTGAGCGAGGGCACTGAAGCTTTCTTT. Protein sequence: CASSLSEGTEAFF.

This clone was observed a single time. The chain has TRBV4-1 and TRBJ1-2, with TRBD1 matching over 9 bases. Germline trimming cut 2 bases from V and 0 bases from J; bases unmatched to any gene: 4. The CDR3 spans 16 residues. Germline values: CDR1 MGHRA, CDR2 YSYEKL. CDR3 amino acids: CASSQPGTGSNYGYTF. CDR3 DNA sequence: TGCGCCAGCAGCCAACCCGGGACAGGGTCTAACTATGGCTACACCTTC.

The rearrangement uses TRBV15 and TRBJ2-5; maybe TRBD2 (5 bases). Per the germline V gene, CDR1 is LNHNV and CDR2 is YYDKDF (reference sequence). V was shortened by 4 bases and J by 4 bases, with 10 bases between the two germline ends. The CDR3 spans 13 residues. The CDR3 sequence: CATSKVGVETQYF. In DNA, the CDR3 is TGTGCCACCAGCAAGGTGGGAGTAGAGACCCAGTACTTC.

The chain joins TRBV30 to TRBJ1-6, with 10 bases lining up with TRBD1. The V and J ends lost 5 bases and 6 bases, in that order; junction bases with no gene match: 7. Germline V gene lookup returns CDR1 GTSNPN and CDR2 SVGIG (reference sequence). The CDR3 is 15 residues long. CDR3 protein: CAWEGTGEANSPLHF. CDR3 DNA: TGTGCCTGGGAGGGGACAGGGGAGGCTAATTCACCCCTCCACTTT.

The V gene is TRBV7-8, the J gene TRBJ2-5; either TRBD1 or TRBD2 may fit D (5 bases each). CDR1 SGHVS and CDR2 FQNEAQ come from the germline V gene. This CDR3 has 17 amino acids. V lost 1 base to trimming and J lost 2 bases, with 17 bases between them. This CDR3 is CASSLVVIWGTQETQYF. The CDR3 DNA sequence: TGTGCCAGCAGCTTAGTGGTCATTTGGGGGACGCAAGAGACCCAGTACTTC.

This clone appeared once. The chain links TRBV18 to TRBJ2-5; D unclear. This CDR3 is 13 amino acids long. Germline V gives CDR1 KGHSH, CDR2 LQKENI. Trimming took off 4 bases at V and 1 base at J, with 7 bases between the two ends. As DNA, the CDR3 is TGTGCCAGCTCACAGGAGTTCCAAGAGACCCAGTACTTC. Translated: CASSQEFQETQYF.

The chain uses TRBV14 and TRBJ2-1; 11 bases agree with TRBD1. V shed 4 bases and J 8 bases; nucleotides not matched to a gene: 7. The CDR3 has 15 amino acids. Per germline, CDR1 SGHDN and CDR2 FVKESK. The CDR3 protein is CASSPGDRGLDEQFF. CDR3 sequence (DNA): TGTGCCAGCAGCCCGGGGGACAGGGGGTTGGATGAGCAGTTCTTC.

CDR3 sequence reads: CASSLYGRLGSYEQYF. CDR3 nucleotides: TGTGCCAGCAGTCTATACGGGCGGCTAGGGTCCTACGAGCAGTACTTC. The chain joins TRBV27 to TRBJ2-7; D not resolved. Germline lookup yields CDR1 MNHEY and CDR2 SMNVEV (reference sequence). This CDR3 is built from 16 residues. V lost 5 bases, J lost 1 base, and 18 bases lay in between.

The chain recombines TRBV6-5 with TRBJ1-4; D is uncertain. Germline lookup yields CDR1 MNHEY and CDR2 SVGAGI. The CDR3 runs 12 residues. The V gene lost 5 bases and the J gene lost 11 bases, with 12 bases spanning the gap. The CDR3, as DNA: TGTGCCAGCAGTCCTAACCTTGGGAAACTGTTTTTT. It specifies CASSPNLGKLFF.

This rearrangement joins TRBV9 to TRBJ1-4; D gene ambiguous. Trimming pared 3 bases from V and 4 bases from J, leaving 7 bases between. Germline V gene sequence: CDR1 SGDLS, CDR2 YYNGEE. CDR3 length: 13 amino acids. CDR3 coding DNA: TGTGCCAGCAGCGGAGAGTATAATGAAAAACTGTTTTTT. As protein: CASSGEYNEKLFF.

CDR3 DNA sequence: TGCGCCAGCAGCGATGACTCTCTGAGCTCCTACGAGCAGTACTTC. Residues: CASSDDSLSSYEQYF. J is TRBJ2-7 and V is TRBV5-1; D gene unclear. Germline CDR1 reads SGHRS; CDR2 reads YFSETQ. The CDR3 runs to 15 residues. V gave up 4 bases and J gave up 0 bases, with 14 bases separating them.

This sequence joins TRBV18 and TRBJ1-6; TRBD1 is a possible D gene (5 bases). Trimming left V 8 bases short and J 4 bases short, with 18 bases between. Looked up from germline, CDR1 is KGHSH and CDR2 is LQKENI. The CDR3 length is 16 residues. CDR3 protein: CASQEDISNYNSPLHF. CDR3 in DNA: TGTGCCAGCCAAGAGGACATCTCAAATTATAATTCACCCCTCCACTTT. The whole variable domain, filled in from reference TRBV18 and TRBJ1-6, reads NAGVMQNPRHLVRRRGQEARLRCSPMKGHSHVYWYRQLPEEGLKFMVYLQKENIIDESGMPKERFSAEFPKEGPSILRIQQVVRGDSAAYFCASQEDISNYNSPLHFGNGTRLTVT.

This clone appeared a single time. The J gene is TRBJ2-3, the V gene TRBV6-6; D remains ambiguous. Germline-derived CDR1 and CDR2 are MNHNY and SVGAGI (reference sequence). The CDR3 is 13 amino acids. Trimming left V 4 bases short and J 2 bases short, with 7 bases between. CDR3 bases: TGTGCCAGCAGTTCTACATACACAGATACGCAGTATTTT. Its translation is CASSSTYTDTQYF.

This clone appeared once. The rearrangement joins TRBV11-1 to TRBJ2-5; 9 bases match TRBD2. This CDR3 comprises 16 residues. The germline CDR1 and CDR2 sequences are SGHAT and FQDESV (reference sequence). V was pared by 3 bases and J by 5 bases, with 10 bases of the junction left unmatched. The CDR3 sequence: CASSFFASGDRETQYF. The CDR3, as DNA: TGTGCCAGCAGCTTTTTTGCTAGCGGGGACCGGGAGACCCAGTACTTC.

This rearrangement joins TRBV28 to TRBJ1-4; TRBD1 might be the D (5 bases). The CDR3 contains 15 residues. V was trimmed by 6 bases and J by 4 bases, leaving 15 bases between them. CDR1 is MDHEN, CDR2 SYDVKM, per germline. The CDR3 spells CASSGTGGVNEKLFF. CDR3 nucleotide sequence: TGTGCCAGCAGCGGTACTGGGGGGGTTAATGAAAAACTGTTTTTT.

The chain employs TRBV7-2 and TRBJ1-4; TRBD1 aligns across 7 bases. The V gene end was trimmed by 4 bases and the J gene end by 4 bases; junction bases not matched to a gene: 9. The germline V gene encodes CDR1 SGHTA and CDR2 FQGNSA. CDR3 length equals 16 residues. The CDR3 protein is CASSSDRVGLNEKLFF. In DNA, the CDR3 is TGTGCCAGCAGCTCCGACAGGGTTGGCCTTAATGAAAAACTGTTTTTT.

This chain uses TRBV6-6 with TRBJ2-7; D is uncertain. The germline V gene encodes CDR1 MNHNY and CDR2 SVGAGI (reference sequence). The CDR3 has 14 amino acids. Trimming left V 1 base short and J 1 base short, with 8 bases between. CDR3 DNA: TGTGCCAGCAGTTACTACCCTCCGTCCTACGAGCAGTACTTC. Encoded protein: CASSYYPPSYEQYF.

V gene TRBV27 combines with J gene TRBJ2-3; D is perhaps TRBD1 or TRBD2 (5 bases each). The V end lost 11 bases, the J end lost 3 bases, and 18 bases lay between the germline ends. This CDR3 region has 14 residues. Per germline, CDR1 MNHEY and CDR2 SMNVEV (reference sequence). The CDR3 DNA reads TGTGCCGCGAGGGGCCAGGGTTGGACAGATACGCAGTATTTT. Translating it yields CAARGQGWTDTQYF.

For this clone: At the DNA level, this CDR3 is encoded by other sequences in the same sample as well. J is TRBJ2-7 and V is TRBV7-9; 8 bases map to TRBD2. The CDR3 sequence is 13 residues long. V shed 5 bases and J 5 bases; nucleotides not matched to a gene: 5. Germline V CDR1 and CDR2: SEHNR, FQNEAQ (reference sequence). For the CDR3, the DNA is TGTGCCAGCAGCCTAACCGGGGGGGACGAGCAGTACTTC. It translates to CASSLTGGDEQYF.

The V and J genes are TRBV11-2 and TRBJ1-1; the match to TRBD1 covers 8 bases. Unmatched junction bases numbered 4, after V lost 5 bases and J lost 2 bases. CDR3 length: 14 residues. Germline CDR1 reads SGHAT; CDR2 reads FQNNGV. The chain's CDR3 is CASSPGTGNTEAFF. Here the CDR3 DNA reads TGTGCCAGCAGCCCCGGGACAGGCAACACTGAAGCTTTCTTT.

The rearrangement links TRBV5-5 to TRBJ1-2; 8 positions match TRBD1. CDR3 length equals 15 residues. CDR1 is SGHKS, CDR2 YYEKEE, per germline (reference sequence). The junction had 3 bases not matched to a gene; V was cut back by 2 bases and J by 0 bases. For the CDR3, the DNA is TGTGCCAGCAGCTTACCGACAGGGGCTAACTATGGCTACACCTTC. Translated, it gives CASSLPTGANYGYTF.

The chain links TRBV5-1 to TRBJ2-7, with 10 bases identical to TRBD2. Trimming at V came to 1 base and at J to 4 bases, leaving 8 bases not matched to a gene. This CDR3 comprises 16 residues. Per the germline V gene, CDR1 is SGHRS and CDR2 is YFSETQ. CDR3: CASSLTSGATTYEQYF. For the CDR3, the DNA is TGCGCCAGCAGCTTGACTAGCGGGGCTACTACTTACGAGCAGTACTTC.

J is TRBJ2-5 and V is TRBV7-9; D uncertain. This CDR3 has 13 residues. With 9 bases removed from V and 0 bases from J, the gap between germline ends came to 11 bases. Germline V gene data show CDR1 as SEHNR and CDR2 as FQNEAQ (reference sequence). CDR3 sequence (DNA): TGTGCCAGTACGGGCCAGTACCAAGAGACCCAGTACTTC. Its translation is CASTGQYQETQYF.

The chain couples TRBV30 to TRBJ2-1, with D possibly matching TRBD2 (5 bases). The ends were cut back, 5 bases at V and 5 bases at J, with 13 bases in the middle. This CDR3 spans 13 amino acids. CDR1 is GTSNPN and CDR2 is SVGIG in the germline V gene (reference sequence). In DNA form, the CDR3 reads TGTGCCTGGGCCCTCGCCGGGAACAATGAGCAGTTCTTC. Amino acids: CAWALAGNNEQFF.

V is TRBV9 and J is TRBJ2-1; 8 bases are a match to TRBD2. Trimming at V came to 0 bases and at J to 1 base, leaving 0 bases not matched to a gene. Germline assignment: CDR1 SGDLS and CDR2 YYNGEE. This CDR3 comprises 15 residues. CDR3 coding DNA: TGTGCCAGCAGCGTAGCGGGGGGGTCCTACAATGAGCAGTTCTTC. Protein product: CASSVAGGSYNEQFF.